Below, 5 T cell receptor beta chains from the same sample are listed, as sequenced in a study of regulatory T cells in long-lasting Graves disease. Assembly of TCR beta libraries relied on iRepertoire HTBI primers together with Arm-PCR of CDR3 regions. MiXCR, applied by TCRdb to the multiplex PCR reads, yields one record per CDR3 protein. Among a few hundred thousand distinct CDR3 sequences listed, about 22% were seen once. Indicated time point: persistent/refractory GD, antithyroid drugs over 5 years with positive TRAb. From PBMCs, RNA was extracted and then used to make the TCR library. The sequences come from peripheral blood mononuclear cells (PBMCs), collected when the disease was refractory, from a patient treated with antithyroid drugs. Source of these receptors: a female donor with Graves disease.

This clonotype appeared once. The chain combines TRBV13 with TRBJ2-6, with D perhaps TRBD1 (8 bases). The CDR3 is 18 amino acids. Trimming cost V 7 bases and J 3 bases, with 22 bases left between them. From germline, CDR1 is PRHDT and CDR2 FYEKMQ (reference sequence). In nucleotides, the CDR3 is TGTGCCAGCACCGACAGGGGAGGGATGGTAAATGGGGCCAACGTCCTGACTTTC. Translation: CASTDRGGMVNGANVLTF.

The chain joins TRBV6-2 or TRBV6-3 to TRBJ1-5; perhaps TRBD1 as D (5 bases). CDR1 and CDR2 (germline): MNHEY, SVGEGT. The CDR3 totals 13 residues. V was cut by 6 bases and J by 5 bases, with 11 bases left in between. The CDR3: CASRQQEDQPQHF. CDR3 coding DNA: TGTGCCAGCAGACAACAGGAGGATCAGCCCCAGCATTTT.

There are a few counts of this clonotype. The DNA of the CDR3 is TGTGCCAGCAGCGCGGGGTTCCCCGCGCCCCTCCACTTT. This sequence encodes CASSAGFPAPLHF. V is TRBV7-3 and J is TRBJ1-6; the D is unclear. The germline gives CDR1 SGHTA, CDR2 FQGTGA. The CDR3 length is 13 residues. The V end was cut by 5 bases, the J end by 13 bases, with 15 bases between.

The rearrangement uses TRBV11-2 and TRBJ2-2, with D possibly being TRBD1 (5 bases). The V end was cut by 5 bases, the J end by 5 bases, with 21 bases between. The CDR3 is 17 residues long. In germline, CDR1 is SGHAT, CDR2 FQNNGV. CDR3 amino acids: CASSASGWTMKTGELFF. CDR3 DNA: TGTGCCAGCAGCGCATCAGGGTGGACAATGAAAACCGGGGAGCTGTTTTTT.

This clonotype came up many times. The J gene is TRBJ1-5, the V gene TRBV28, with D possibly matching TRBD1 (5 bases). The CDR3 contains 16 residues. Germline V CDR1 and CDR2: MDHEN, SYDVKM. The V and J ends lost 6 bases and 0 bases respectively, with 15 bases between them. CDR3 DNA: TGTGCCAGCAGAGTTCTGACAGAGCTTAGCAATCAGCCCCAGCATTTT. Translated, it gives CASRVLTELSNQPQHF.